This is a list of T cell receptor beta chains from one sample in a study of shared clonotypes between healthy human individuals. Data came from immunoSEQ multiplex PCR; TCRdb stores just in-frame clones and leaves some out. This table has 2 million to 2.5 million clones, roughly 93% appearing once. The material sequenced was naive CD4+ T cells from PBMCs. These receptors originate from a man between 18 and 29 years old in good health. Some clones in this sample may be carry-over from other donors' samples. CDR3s include the opening cysteine and the closing phenylalanine or tryptophan. D genes are given only for firm matches. Size values are once, few and many counts, or a class for expanded clones, and some rows have none.

J gene,D gene,CDR3 length,V gene,clone size,CDR3 DNA,CDR3 protein
TRBJ2-1,TRBD1,14,TRBV4-1,NA,TGCGCCAGCAGCTCACTTTACAGGGGGCATGAGCAGTTCTTC,CASSSLYRGHEQFF
TRBJ2-1,NA,16,TRBV27,NA,TGTGCCAGCAGGTTTACTAGTGCTGGCTCCTACAATGAGCAGTTCTTC,CASRFTSAGSYNEQFF
TRBJ1-5,NA,14,TRBV7-9,NA,TGTGCCAGCAGCTTAGCGCCGGGGAATCAGCCCCAGCATTTT,CASSLAPGNQPQHF
TRBJ2-1,TRBD1,13,TRBV28,NA,TGTGCCAGCACCTTACAGGGGTACAATGAGCAGTTCTTC,CASTLQGYNEQFF
TRBJ1-2,NA,14,TRBV6-6,once,TGTGCCAGCAGTTACTCGGCGGCTGGCGAGGGCTACACCTTC,CASSYSAAGEGYTF
TRBJ2-5,NA,14,TRBV7-9,once,TGTGCCAGCAGTGGACAGATTGTCCAAGAGACCCAGTACTTC,CASSGQIVQETQYF
TRBJ2-1,TRBD2,14,TRBV30,NA,TGTGCCTGGAGGGCGAGCGGGAGCTCGAATGAGCAGTTCTTC,CAWRASGSSNEQFF
TRBJ2-2,NA,14,TRBV2,NA,TGTGCCAGCAGGGGAACCATAAACACCGGGGAGCTGTTTTTT,CASRGTINTGELFF
TRBJ2-6,TRBD1,17,TRBV10-3,NA,TGTGCCATCAGTCGACAGGGTGCCGGCTCTGGGGCCAACGTCCTGACTTTC,CAISRQGAGSGANVLTF
TRBJ2-2,NA,16,TRBV28,NA,TGTGCCAGCGGGGAACTAGCTCTCCTTCAAACCGGGGAGCTGTTTTTT,CASGELALLQTGELFF
TRBJ2-1,TRBD2,16,TRBV18,NA,TGTGCCAGCTCACCACAACTAGCGGGAACCCACAATGAGCAGTTCTTC,CASSPQLAGTHNEQFF
TRBJ2-7,TRBD2,15,TRBV4-1,NA,TGCGCCAGCAGCCAAGGTACAACTAGCGGCTACGAGCAGTACTTC,CASSQGTTSGYEQYF
TRBJ2-7,NA,15,TRBV7-2,NA,TGTGCCAGCAGCTTAGCGGCGGGACACTCCTACGAGCAGTACTTC,CASSLAAGHSYEQYF
TRBJ2-6,NA,15,TRBV6-5,NA,TGTGCCAGCAGCCACCGAGACTCTGGGGCCAACGTCCTGACTTTC,CASSHRDSGANVLTF
TRBJ1-5,NA,14,TRBV5-5,NA,TGTGCCAGCAGCTTGGTCCTTAGCAATCAGCCCCAGCATTTT,CASSLVLSNQPQHF
TRBJ2-3,NA,15,TRBV5-1,NA,TGCGCCAGCAGCTTGGGGATCCCTAGCACAGATACGCAGTATTTT,CASSLGIPSTDTQYF
TRBJ2-3,NA,16,TRBV5-4,once,TGTGCCAGCAGCTTTCGGGCAGGGCTAAGCACAGATACGCAGTATTTT,CASSFRAGLSTDTQYF
TRBJ2-6,TRBD2,18,TRBV7-3,NA,TGTGCCAGCAGCAGAGGACTAGCGGGAGCTACTGGGGCCAACGTCCTGACTTTC,CASSRGLAGATGANVLTF
TRBJ2-3,NA,15,TRBV5-1,NA,TGCGCCAGCAGCGCACAGGGTTTAAGCACAGATACGCAGTATTTT,CASSAQGLSTDTQYF
TRBJ2-7,NA,16,TRBV11-1,NA,TGTGCCAGCAGCTTACTTGCGGGACCCGGGGGATACGAGCAGTACTTC,CASSLLAGPGGYEQYF
TRBJ2-7,TRBD2,15,TRBV25-1,once,TGTGCCAGCAGTGATGGACTAGCGGGAGAAGGGGAGCAGTACTTC,CASSDGLAGEGEQYF
TRBJ2-3,NA,14,TRBV5-1,NA,TGCGCCAGCAGTGGGGTCCAGGCCACAGATACGCAGTATTTT,CASSGVQATDTQYF
TRBJ1-2,NA,13,TRBV5-1,few,TGCGCCAGCAGTCAACGGGAAGGATATGGCTACACCTTC,CASSQREGYGYTF
TRBJ2-2,NA,14,TRBV7-2,NA,TGTGCCAGCAGCTTACTGGCTAACACCGGGGAGCTGTTTTTT,CASSLLANTGELFF
TRBJ2-2,NA,12,TRBV11-2,NA,TGTGCCAGCAGCTTACACACCGGGGAGCTGTTTTTT,CASSLHTGELFF
TRBJ1-1,NA,15,TRBV5-1,NA,TGCGCCAGCAGCAATAAAGATAGGGGGTCTGCTGAAGCTTTCTTT,CASSNKDRGSAEAFF
TRBJ1-1,NA,13,TRBV19,NA,TGTGCCAGTAAATTAGCTGGGGAGGCTGAAGCTTTCTTT,CASKLAGEAEAFF
TRBJ1-5,NA,13,TRBV6-6,NA,TGTGCCAGCAGTCTACAGTTTGGTCAGCCCCAGCATTTT,CASSLQFGQPQHF
TRBJ1-5,NA,12,TRBV2,NA,TGTGCCAGTGGCCAACCCGGGCAGCCCCAGCATTTT,CASGQPGQPQHF
TRBJ2-3,NA,13,TRBV11-2,NA,TGTGCCAGCAGCCCAAGGCCCACAGATACGCAGTATTTT,CASSPRPTDTQYF
TRBJ2-2,NA,14,TRBV4-2,NA,TGTGCCAGCAGCCAAGCTGAAGCAACCGGGGAGCTGTTTTTT,CASSQAEATGELFF
TRBJ1-2,NA,15,TRBV5-1,NA,TGCGCCAGCAGCCCCAGTGGGGGGGAGGACTATGGCTACACCTTC,CASSPSGGEDYGYTF
TRBJ1-5,NA,13,TRBV6-1,NA,TGTGCCAGCCTAAGGGGCTTGGAACAGCCCCAGCATTTT,CASLRGLEQPQHF
TRBJ2-7,TRBD2,15,TRBV5-8,NA,TGTGCCAGCAGCTCGGGACTATCGTACTCCTACGAGCAGTACTTC,CASSSGLSYSYEQYF
TRBJ2-7,NA,13,TRBV10-3,NA,TGTGCCATCAGTGCCGGGACTGCCTACGAGCAGTACTTC,CAISAGTAYEQYF
TRBJ2-5,NA,13,TRBV28,NA,TGTGCCAGCAGTTTAGGGGGTGAAGAGACCCAGTACTTC,CASSLGGEETQYF
TRBJ1-4,TRBD1,16,TRBV6-1,NA,TGTGCCAGCAGTGCCGACACAGGGGGGCGCCGGGAAAAACTGTTTTTT,CASSADTGGRREKLFF
TRBJ2-2,NA,15,TRBV10-2,NA,TGCGCCAGCAGTGGGCCCAGCGTGAACACCGGGGAGCTGTTTTTT,CASSGPSVNTGELFF
TRBJ2-7,TRBD1,17,TRBV13,NA,TGTGCCAGCAGCCCAGGCGGGACAGGGCCCTCCGCACGCGAGCAGTACTTC,CASSPGGTGPSAREQYF
TRBJ2-5,TRBD2,16,TRBV7-2,NA,TGTGCCAGCAGTCTATTGGGACTAGGAGTAGGTGAGACCCAGTACTTC,CASSLLGLGVGETQYF
TRBJ2-3,TRBD2,15,TRBV5-1,NA,TGCGCCAGCAGAACGGGACTAGCGGCCACAGATACGCAGTATTTT,CASRTGLAATDTQYF
TRBJ1-1,NA,13,TRBV19,NA,TGTGCCAGTAGTATCACTCGGGGGACTGAAGCTTTCTTT,CASSITRGTEAFF
TRBJ2-1,NA,13,TRBV5-4,NA,TGTGCCAGCAGCCCCGGGCGCGACAATGAGCAGTTCTTC,CASSPGRDNEQFF
TRBJ2-1,NA,14,TRBV7-2,NA,TGTGCCAGCAGCCGACCTACTTCGAGAGGCGAGCAGTTCTTC,CASSRPTSRGEQFF
TRBJ1-1,NA,11,TRBV29-1,few,TGCAGCGTTGCCAGGGGCGATGAAGCTTTCTTT,CSVARGDEAFF
TRBJ1-1,NA,14,TRBV5-1,NA,TGCGCCAGCAGCTGGGGCGCGGGGAACACTGAAGCTTTCTTT,CASSWGAGNTEAFF
TRBJ2-5,NA,13,TRBV14,NA,TGTGCCAGCAGCCGCGTCGGGCAAGAGACCCAGTACTTC,CASSRVGQETQYF
TRBJ1-4,NA,16,TRBV5-1,NA,TGCGCCAGCAGCTTGGGCGACACTACCGGGAGGGAAAAACTGTTTTTT,CASSLGDTTGREKLFF
TRBJ2-3,NA,16,TRBV6-6,NA,TGTGCCAGCAGTTACTCGAGGGGTTTTTTCACAGATACGCAGTATTTT,CASSYSRGFFTDTQYF
TRBJ2-2,NA,15,TRBV6-5,NA,TGTGCCAGCAGTTACACGACGGCTACAGGCGGGGAGCTGTTTTTT,CASSYTTATGGELFF
TRBJ1-4,NA,14,TRBV6-1,NA,TGTGCCAGCAGTGATCAGGGGATTAATGAAAAACTGTTTTTT,CASSDQGINEKLFF